Listed below are T cell receptor beta chains from one sample, sequenced in a study of blood T cell repertoires in COVID-19. Measured with immunoSEQ multiplex PCR; TCRdb has only the in-frame clones, and not every one. Of roughly 45,000 clones in the sample, approximately 93% were seen once. Sequencing was performed on peripheral blood. These receptors were obtained from a man aged 55 to 69 with COVID-19, enrolled during active disease. CDR3s include the opening cysteine and the closing phenylalanine or tryptophan. The D gene is left open where the match is weak. The size field is filled for only some rows; it gives once, few, many or a size class.

TRBJ1-2 | once | TRBD1 | TRBV19 | TGTGCCAGTAGTCCCGCGGGACAGGGGGCGCATGGCTACACCTTC | CASSPAGQGAHGYTF
TRBJ2-1 | NA | NA | TRBV5-1 | TGCGCCAGCAGCTTGGTTGCCGGTTACAATGAGCAGTTCTTC | CASSLVAGYNEQFF
TRBJ2-1 | NA | NA | TRBV24-1 | TGTGCCACCAGTGATGCCCTGGGGGGTTCCTACAATGAGCAGTTCTTC | CATSDALGGSYNEQFF
TRBJ1-3 | NA | NA | TRBV5-4 | TGTGCCAGCAGCTTGTCGGCAGGGGCTGGAAACACCATATATTTT | CASSLSAGAGNTIYF
TRBJ1-1 | NA | NA | TRBV19 | TGTGCCAGTAGGCCGGGACTGCCGAACACTGAAGCTTTCTTT | CASRPGLPNTEAFF
TRBJ2-6 | once | NA | TRBV4-1 | TGCGCCAGCAGCCAAAGGACAGCTGGCGCCAACGTCCTGACTTTC | CASSQRTAGANVLTF
TRBJ2-2 | NA | NA | TRBV29-1 | TGCAGCGTTGTGAGGGGGTCAACCACCGGGGAGCTGTTTTTT | CSVVRGSTTGELFF
TRBJ2-2 | NA | TRBD2 | TRBV2 | TGTGCCACCCGGGGGGTAGCGGGGGACACCGGGGAGCTGTTTTTT | CATRGVAGDTGELFF
TRBJ2-2 | NA | TRBD1 | TRBV28 | TGTGCCAGCAGTTCGGGACAGCCTGGGCCGGCCGGGGAGCTGTTTTTT | CASSSGQPGPAGELFF
TRBJ1-1 | NA | NA | TRBV5-1 | TGCGCCAGCAGCTTCCAGGGATCGAACACTGAAGCTTTCTTT | CASSFQGSNTEAFF
TRBJ1-2 | NA | TRBD1 | TRBV18 | TGTGCCAGCTCTCCACAGGGGGAATATGGCTACACCTTC | CASSPQGEYGYTF
TRBJ1-3 | NA | NA | TRBV7-9 | TGTGCCAGCAGCCACACATGGAGCTCTGGAAACACCATATATTTT | CASSHTWSSGNTIYF
TRBJ1-5 | NA | NA | TRBV6-2/TRBV6-3 | TGTGCCAGCAGTTCAAATCAACAAGGCAATCAGCCCCAGCATTTT | CASSSNQQGNQPQHF
TRBJ1-4 | once | TRBD1 | TRBV18 | TGTGCCAGCTCACCGCAGGGGGCCGGGACTAATGAAAAACTGTTTTTT | CASSPQGAGTNEKLFF
TRBJ1-5 | NA | NA | TRBV4-1 | TGCGCCAGCAGCCAAGAAGCTCAGCCCCAGCATTTT | CASSQEAQPQHF
TRBJ2-2 | NA | NA | TRBV6-2/TRBV6-3 | TGTGCCAGCAGTGTTGGGGGCTTCGACGGGGAGCTGTTTTTT | CASSVGGFDGELFF
TRBJ1-5 | once | NA | TRBV27 | TGTGCCAGCAGTCCCTTCGGGAGGTCGGGCAATCAGCCCCAGCATTTT | CASSPFGRSGNQPQHF
TRBJ1-5 | NA | NA | TRBV3-1/TRBV3-2 | TGTGCCAGCAGCGGCGGGGGCAATCAGCCCCAGCATTTT | CASSGGGNQPQHF
TRBJ1-2 | NA | NA | TRBV5-4 | TGTGCCAGCAGTGGAACGGAGGGTCCCTATGGCTACACCTTC | CASSGTEGPYGYTF
TRBJ1-1 | NA | TRBD1 | TRBV7-9 | TGTGCCAGCAGCTTAACAAGCGGGACAGGGAGAACTGAAGCTTTCTTT | CASSLTSGTGRTEAFF
TRBJ1-1 | NA | NA | TRBV2 | TGTGCCAGCAGCGGCCCGGGAGCCTCGAACACTGAAGCTTTCTTT | CASSGPGASNTEAFF
TRBJ2-2 | NA | NA | TRBV10-1 | TGCGCCGGCGGCGACAGGGAGGCCACCGGGGAGCTGTTTTTT | CAGGDREATGELFF
TRBJ1-2 | NA | TRBD1 | TRBV9 | TGTGCCAGCAGCGTCGGGACAGGGGCCAAAGGCTACACCTTC | CASSVGTGAKGYTF
TRBJ2-7 | few | TRBD2 | TRBV12-3/TRBV12-4 | TGTGCCAGCATGGGCGGGAGTTACGAGCAGTACTTC | CASMGGSYEQYF
TRBJ1-2 | NA | NA | TRBV4-2 | TGTGCCAGCAGCCAAGCCGTTTCAGGAGGTTACTATGGCTACACCTTC | CASSQAVSGGYYGYTF
TRBJ2-2 | NA | NA | TRBV2 | TGTGCCAGCAGTGAAGACCGGGGGAGGACCGGGGAGCTGTTTTTT | CASSEDRGRTGELFF
TRBJ1-2 | NA | NA | TRBV6-5 | TGTGCCAGCAGTTACGGAGGGTATGGCTACACCTTC | CASSYGGYGYTF
TRBJ2-7 | once | NA | TRBV4-1 | TGCGCCAGCAGCCAAGGACTGGTGCAGGGGCTCTCCTACGAGCAGTACTTC | CASSQGLVQGLSYEQYF
TRBJ2-3 | NA | TRBD2 | TRBV6-2/TRBV6-3 | TGTGCCAGCAGTTCTAGCGGGGGGGCAGCAGATACGCAGTATTTT | CASSSSGGAADTQYF
TRBJ1-6 | NA | NA | TRBV10-3 | TGTGCCATCAGTGAGTTGGGAGGATCTAATTCACCCCTCCACTTT | CAISELGGSNSPLHF
TRBJ2-1 | NA | NA | TRBV30 | TGTGCCTGGAGTGTACAGTCTGGAAGCTCCTACAATGAGCAGTTCTTC | CAWSVQSGSSYNEQFF
TRBJ1-5 | NA | NA | TRBV20-1 | TGCAGTGCTAGTAGAGGTTTCGGCAATCAGCCCCAGCATTTT | CSASRGFGNQPQHF
TRBJ1-1 | NA | NA | TRBV6-5 | TGTGCCAGCAGCTCCCACCGGGTGAAGGTCACTGAAGCTTTCTTT | CASSSHRVKVTEAFF
TRBJ2-2 | NA | TRBD1 | TRBV11-3 | TGTGCCAGCAGCTTGGGACAGACACTAACCGGGGAGCTGTTTTTT | CASSLGQTLTGELFF
TRBJ2-2 | NA | TRBD1 | TRBV29-1 | TGCAGCGTCAAATGGACAGGGTTTGACGGGGAGCTGTTTTTT | CSVKWTGFDGELFF
TRBJ1-5 | NA | NA | TRBV5-1 | TGCGCCAGCAGCTTGACTCCAGGGTACAATCAGCCCCAGCATTTT | CASSLTPGYNQPQHF
TRBJ2-1 | NA | TRBD2 | TRBV7-2 | TGTGCCAGCAGCTTAGGGACTAGCGGAAAGCAGTTCTTC | CASSLGTSGKQFF
TRBJ1-6 | NA | NA | TRBV2 | TGTGCCAGCAGGCCCCAGTTTGTCAATAATTCACCCCTCCACTTT | CASRPQFVNNSPLHF
TRBJ2-2 | NA | NA | TRBV7-3 | TGTGCCAGCAGCTTAAACAGCCGAATACCGACCGGGGAGCTGTTTTTT | CASSLNSRIPTGELFF
TRBJ2-7 | NA | NA | TRBV21-1 | TGTGCCAGCAGCAACATCCGGGACGGCGGGGGGGAGCAGTACTTC | CASSNIRDGGGEQYF
TRBJ2-7 | NA | NA | TRBV6-1 | TGTGCCAGCAGTGACCTCCGGGCAGGGCGGGAGCAGTACTTC | CASSDLRAGREQYF
TRBJ1-5 | NA | NA | TRBV19 | TGTGCCAGTAGTATTGCAGGGTCTATCAATCAGCCCCAGCATTTT | CASSIAGSINQPQHF
TRBJ1-2 | NA | TRBD1 | TRBV7-9 | TGTGCCAGCAGCTCGGCCGGGGGACAGTCTAACTATGGCTACACCTTC | CASSSAGGQSNYGYTF
TRBJ1-2 | NA | TRBD1 | TRBV18 | TGTGCCAGCTCGCAAGGACAGGGGGCGCGCGGCTACACCTTC | CASSQGQGARGYTF
TRBJ1-5 | NA | TRBD1 | TRBV24-1 | TGTGCCACCGAGGACAGGGCCAATCAGCCCCAGCATTTT | CATEDRANQPQHF
TRBJ2-1 | NA | NA | TRBV28 | TGTGCCAGCAACTCCCGGTATAGTTTCTCCTACAATGAGCAGTTCTTC | CASNSRYSFSYNEQFF
TRBJ1-1 | NA | NA | TRBV12-3/TRBV12-4 | TGTGCCAGCAGTCGGGGACATATACAAGAAGCTTTCTTT | CASSRGHIQEAFF
TRBJ1-5 | NA | NA | TRBV6-2/TRBV6-3 | TGTGCCAGCAGTTACCAGAGGCGGATTAGCAATCAGCCCCAGCATTTT | CASSYQRRISNQPQHF
TRBJ2-1 | NA | TRBD2 | TRBV5-1 | TGCGCCAGCAGCTTTAGCGGGAGGGCCGACAATGAGCAGTTCTTC | CASSFSGRADNEQFF
TRBJ2-7 | NA | NA | TRBV19 | TGTGCCAGTTGGGGGAGGAACGAGCAGTACTTC | CASWGRNEQYF
TRBJ1-2 | NA | NA | TRBV2 | TGTGCCACTTGGGCGAGTAAGGGCTACACCTTC | CATWASKGYTF
TRBJ1-2 | NA | NA | TRBV6-6 | TGTGCCAGCAGTAAGGACACTAACTATGGCTACACCTTC | CASSKDTNYGYTF
TRBJ1-1 | NA | TRBD1 | TRBV25-1 | TGTGCCAGCAGTGGGGCCCGGACAGGGGGCGTGAACACTGAAGCTTTCTTT | CASSGARTGGVNTEAFF
TRBJ2-1 | NA | TRBD2 | TRBV11-2 | TGTGCCAGCAGTTCCTTAGCGGGAGTCGCCAATGAGCAGTTCTTC | CASSSLAGVANEQFF
TRBJ1-2 | NA | NA | TRBV3-1/TRBV3-2 | TGTGCCAGCAGCCGGGGGGGCACTAACTATGGCTACACCTTC | CASSRGGTNYGYTF
TRBJ1-3 | NA | TRBD1 | TRBV7-6 | TGTGCCAGCAGCTTAGAACAGGGGTCTGGAAACACCATATATTTT | CASSLEQGSGNTIYF
TRBJ2-1 | once | NA | TRBV9 | TGTGCCAGCAGCGTGTTCGGGGTTGGCGGATATGAGCAGTTCTTC | CASSVFGVGGYEQFF
TRBJ2-7 | NA | NA | TRBV25-1 | TGTGCCAGCAGTGAATCGGAGGGGGCAACCACATACGAGCAGTACTTC | CASSESEGATTYEQYF
TRBJ1-3 | NA | NA | TRBV7-2 | TGTGCCAGCAGCTTAGCCGCGGGGATATTTGGAAACACCATATATTTT | CASSLAAGIFGNTIYF